This TCR beta chain appears in the sequencing data of a study of STAT5B mutations in CD4+ large granular lymphocyte leukemia. Sequencing was performed with immunoSEQ multiplex PCR; in TCRdb, only in-frame clones are kept and a portion is missing. Among about 40,000 clones listed, 81% were seen once. The receptor was derived from a human donor in good health. The material sequenced was CD4+ T cells from blood buffy coats.

This CDR3 is CASSLGHLNTEAFF. The CDR3 DNA is TGTGCCAGCTCCTTGGGACACTTGAACACTGAAGCTTTCTTT. This chain links TRBV18 with TRBJ1-1; D possibly corresponds to TRBD1 (6 bases). CDR3 size: 14 residues. Germline assignment: CDR1 KGHSH and CDR2 LQKENI. The germline V and J ends were trimmed by 6 bases and 0 bases, with 11 bases remaining between them.